One and the same sample provided the 27 T cell receptor beta chains below, sequenced in a study of blood T cell repertoires in COVID-19. Clones were read by immunoSEQ multiplex PCR, and TCRdb kept only the in-frame ones, dropping some. The sample consists of approximately 250,000 clones, about 89% of them appearing once. The sample was peripheral blood. All receptors come from a woman aged 60-75 years who had recovered from COVID-19.

The rearrangement uses TRBV7-9 and TRBJ2-7; TRBD2 agrees at 10 bases. The V segment lost 9 bases and the J segment 5 bases; nucleotides outside the gene matches: 7. Germline CDR1 and CDR2: SEHNR and FQNEAQ (reference sequence). The CDR3 length is 13 residues. The CDR3 sequence is CASRGLALHEQYF. CDR3 in DNA: TGTGCCAGTAGGGGACTAGCGTTACACGAGCAGTACTTC.

This rearrangement joins TRBV5-8 to TRBJ1-2; tentatively, D is TRBD1 (6 bases). This CDR3 has 15 amino acids. Trimming cost V 7 bases and J 0 bases, with 16 bases left between them. From germline, CDR1 is SGHTS and CDR2 YDEGEE. CDR3 bases: TGTGCCAGCGGCCCAAGACAGGCCGCTAACTATGGCTACACCTTC. It encodes CASGPRQAANYGYTF.

The CDR3 spells CASKAAGAMSEQYF. DNA of the CDR3: TGTGCCAGCAAAGCGGCAGGGGCCATGAGTGAGCAGTACTTC. The rearrangement uses TRBV7-3 and TRBJ2-7; D is possibly TRBD1 (6 bases). The CDR3 covers 14 residues. Between the trimmed V and J ends, which lost 7 bases and 7 bases, there was a span of 20 bases. Germline lookup yields CDR1 SGHTA and CDR2 FQGTGA.

The genes are TRBV5-1 and TRBJ1-3; 7 bases line up with TRBD1. Germline loops: CDR1 SGHRS, CDR2 YFSETQ. The CDR3 is made up of 16 amino acids. The V gene end was trimmed by 2 bases and the J gene end by 2 bases; junction bases not matched to a gene: 7. Written as DNA, the CDR3 is TGCGCCAGCAGCTTCCAAACAACAGGGGCTGGAAACACCATATATTTT. Protein: CASSFQTTGAGNTIYF.

The chain combines TRBV5-1 with TRBJ1-2, with D perhaps matching TRBD1 (6 bases). Germline values: CDR1 SGHRS, CDR2 YFSETQ. With 4 bases removed from V and 4 bases from J, the gap between germline ends came to 26 bases. The CDR3 sequence is 18 residues long. This chain's CDR3 is CASSLAGAGMYRSYGYTF. CDR3 in DNA: TGCGCCAGCAGCCTTGCGGGGGCAGGGATGTATCGGAGCTATGGCTACACCTTC. The variable domain in full, with the rest retrieved from reference TRBV5-1 and TRBJ1-2, is KAGVTQTPRYLIKTRGQQVTLSCSPISGHRSVSWYQQTPGQGLQFLFEYFSETQRNKGNFPGRFSGRQFSNSRSEMNVSTLELGDSALYLCASSLAGAGMYRSYGYTFGSGTRLTVV.

The chain links TRBV29-1 to TRBJ1-2; D gene unclear. Germline CDR1 SQVTM, CDR2 ANQGSEA. This CDR3 region has 12 residues. V lost 5 bases, J lost 8 bases, and 15 bases lay in between. DNA for the CDR3: TGCAGCGTTAACGGGGTTACTAGGGGCTACACCTTC. Translated, it gives CSVNGVTRGYTF.

This clone occurred once. The CDR3 here is CASSYSSGVRNTIYF. The CDR3 nucleotides are TGTGCCAGCAGTTACTCGTCGGGGGTACGAAACACCATATATTTT. The rearrangement uses TRBV6-5 and TRBJ1-3, with a possible D match to TRBD1 (5 bases). The ends were cut back, 0 bases at V and 5 bases at J, with 11 bases in the middle. This CDR3 contains 15 residues. The germline CDR1 and CDR2 sequences are MNHEY and SVGAGI.

This clone was counted once. The chain is built from TRBV28 and TRBJ2-5; the match to TRBD2 covers 13 bases. Trimming cost V 5 bases and J 4 bases; bases outside gene matches: 7. Germline CDR1 is MDHEN and CDR2 is SYDVKM. The CDR3 is 16 amino acids. The DNA for the CDR3 is TGTGCCAGCAGTCAGCCGGGACTAGCGGGGAGAGAGACCCAGTACTTC. It translates to CASSQPGLAGRETQYF.

The rearrangement uses TRBV14 and TRBJ1-5, with D maybe TRBD1 (6 bases). Germline V gene lookup returns CDR1 SGHDN and CDR2 FVKESK. The length of the CDR3 is 16 residues. V was shortened by 4 bases and J by 0 bases, with 13 bases between the two germline ends. The DNA of the CDR3 is TGTGCCAGCAGCCCACAGGGAATTTATAGCAATCAGCCCCAGCATTTT. Its translation: CASSPQGIYSNQPQHF.

The chain links TRBV6-6 to TRBJ1-1; 9 nucleotides match TRBD1. Trimming at V came to 5 bases and at J to 12 bases, leaving 10 bases not matched to a gene. This CDR3 has 13 residues. Germline V gene lookup returns CDR1 MNHNY and CDR2 SVGAGI (reference sequence). The DNA for the CDR3 is TGTGCCAGCAGTAGAGGGACAGGGTCTGTAACTTTCTTT. This translates into CASSRGTGSVTFF.

The chain employs TRBV10-3 and TRBJ1-3; TRBD1 matches 8 bases. The length of the CDR3 is 16 residues. The V and J ends lost 4 bases and 4 bases, in that order; junction bases with no gene match: 9. Per the germline V gene, CDR1 is ENHRY and CDR2 is SYGVKD. The CDR3 sequence: CAISGTRTGQGNTIYF. The CDR3 bases are TGTGCCATCAGTGGGACCAGGACAGGGCAAGGAAACACCATATATTTT.

The chain couples TRBV5-1 to TRBJ2-2; tentatively, D is TRBD2 (6 bases). Germline V gene data show CDR1 as SGHRS and CDR2 as YFSETQ. Deletions cut 2 bases from V and 5 bases from J, with 13 bases between. This CDR3 comprises 15 residues. As DNA, the CDR3 is TGCGCCAGCAGCTTTGGCTCAGGGAGGACCGGGGAGCTGTTTTTT. This encodes CASSFGSGRTGELFF.

The chain is built from TRBV11-2 and TRBJ1-2; 9 positions match TRBD1. The CDR3 runs 15 residues. With 2 bases clipped from V and 8 bases from J, the junction kept 9 bases outside the gene matches. Germline V lookup: CDR1 SGHAT, CDR2 FQNNGV. The CDR3 loop is CASSLMLGTGLGYTF. The CDR3 DNA reads TGTGCCAGCAGCTTAATGCTCGGGACAGGGCTCGGCTACACCTTC.

The chain carries TRBV5-1 and TRBJ2-7; 10 nucleotides line up with TRBD1. J was trimmed by 3 bases and V by 3 bases; bases with no gene match: 6. The length of the CDR3 is 15 residues. Germline assignment: CDR1 SGHRS and CDR2 YFSETQ. The CDR3 reads CASSWGTGEYYEQYF. In DNA form, the CDR3 reads TGCGCCAGCAGCTGGGGGACAGGGGAGTACTACGAGCAGTACTTC.

V is TRBV28 and J is TRBJ2-3; 12 bases map to TRBD2. The germline gives CDR1 MDHEN, CDR2 SYDVKM. The CDR3 sequence is 16 residues long. V lost 5 bases and J lost 2; bases outside the gene matches: 5. The CDR3 reads CASSLAGGEVTDTQYF. For the CDR3, the DNA is TGTGCCAGCAGTCTAGCGGGGGGGGAGGTCACAGATACGCAGTATTTT.

This clone occurred once. The chain uses TRBV18 and TRBJ2-3; D is perhaps TRBD2 (6 bases). This CDR3 contains 17 residues. Trimming pared 4 bases from V and 0 bases from J, leaving 17 bases between. Germline CDR1 reads KGHSH; CDR2 reads LQKENI. For the CDR3, the DNA is TGTGCCAGCTCACGAGCCATAGGAGGGCCCAGCACAGATACGCAGTATTTT. It yields the protein CASSRAIGGPSTDTQYF.

This clone was detected a few times. The chain uses TRBV2 and TRBJ2-3; TRBD1 matches 9 bases. Trimming took 9 bases from V and 3 from J; bases not matched to a gene: 4. The CDR3 runs to 13 residues. From germline, CDR1 is SNHLY and CDR2 FYNNEI. For the CDR3, the DNA is TGTGCCAGAGCCGGACAGGGGACAGATACGCAGTATTTT. Translated, it gives CARAGQGTDTQYF.

The chain recombines TRBV27 with TRBJ2-5; 8 bases align to TRBD1. This CDR3 contains 13 residues. J lost 5 bases, V lost 8 bases, and 7 bases had no gene match. Germline CDR1 is MNHEY and CDR2 is SMNVEV (reference sequence). DNA for the CDR3: TGTGCCAGCTCGAGTAGACAGGGGGAGACCCAGTACTTC. Residues: CASSSRQGETQYF.

This chain joins TRBV4-2 and TRBJ2-3; TRBD2 might be the D (6 bases). The V end was cut by 6 bases, the J end by 7 bases, with 26 bases between. The germline V gene encodes CDR1 LGHNA and CDR2 YNFKEQ. The CDR3 contains 17 residues. CDR3 loop: CASSLTLRDSGMNTQYF. The CDR3 DNA follows: TGTGCCAGCAGTCTCACACTCCGGGACTCCGGCATGAATACGCAGTATTTT.

This clone showed up just a few times. V usage is TRBV11-3 and J usage is TRBJ2-3; TRBD2 might be the D (5 bases). Trimming cost V 5 bases and J 4 bases, with 16 bases left between them. Germline lookup yields CDR1 SGHNT and CDR2 YENEEA. The CDR3 is 15 amino acids. CDR3 in amino acids: CASSTDSAKADTQYF. The CDR3 nucleotides are TGTGCCAGCAGCACGGACTCTGCTAAGGCAGATACGCAGTATTTT.

This chain links TRBV28 with TRBJ2-3; 8 bases align to TRBD2. Germline trimming cut 1 base from V and 3 bases from J; bases unmatched to any gene: 6. This CDR3 has 16 amino acids. Germline CDR1 is MDHEN and CDR2 is SYDVKM. CDR3 DNA sequence: TGTGCCAGCAGTTTATCCTTGGCGGGGGGTACAGATACGCAGTATTTT. This gives the protein CASSLSLAGGTDTQYF.

The chain's CDR3 is CASGAVTYEQYF. CDR3 DNA sequence: TGTGCCAGCGGGGCGGTAACCTACGAGCAGTACTTC. The chain combines TRBV2 with TRBJ2-7; perhaps TRBD1 as D (5 bases). The CDR3 runs 12 residues. V lost 8 bases to trimming and J lost 2 bases, with 10 bases between them. Germline loops: CDR1 SNHLY, CDR2 FYNNEI.

The chain links TRBV5-1 to TRBJ2-1, with D possibly being TRBD1 (5 bases). From germline, CDR1 is SGHRS and CDR2 YFSETQ. Trimming left V 2 bases short and J 0 bases short, with 6 bases between. The CDR3 is made up of 14 amino acids. The CDR3 nucleotides read TGCGCCAGCAGCTTTCAGGGCTCCTACAATGAGCAGTTCTTC. Its protein is CASSFQGSYNEQFF.

The genes are TRBV3-1 (or the pseudogene TRBV3-2) and TRBJ2-7; 10 bases fit TRBD1. Per germline, CDR1 LGHDT and CDR2 YNNKEL (reference sequence). There are 12 residues in the CDR3. Trimming at V came to 2 bases and at J to 11 bases, leaving 3 bases not matched to a gene. As DNA, the CDR3 is TGTGCCAGCAGCCAAAGACAGGGGGCGAAGTACTTC. It codes for CASSQRQGAKYF.

This clone has only one observation. This chain joins TRBV15 and TRBJ1-2, with TRBD1 as a possible D gene (5 bases). Trimming removed 1 base at V and 7 bases at J, with 13 bases between. This CDR3 contains 14 residues. The germline gives CDR1 LNHNV, CDR2 YYDKDF (reference sequence). In DNA form, the CDR3 reads TGTGCCACCAGCAGAGCCCGCAGGGAAAGTGGCTACACCTTC. Translated, it gives CATSRARRESGYTF. The entire variable domain, with the rest obtained from reference TRBV15 and TRBJ1-2, is as follows: DAMVIQNPRYQVTQFGKPVTLSCSQTLNHNVMYWYQQKSSQAPKLLFHYYDKDFNNEADTPDNFQSRRPNTSFCFLDIRSPGLGDTAMYLCATSRARRESGYTFGSGTRLTVV.

The V gene is TRBV3-1 (or the pseudogene TRBV3-2), the J gene TRBJ2-5; 9 bases line up with TRBD2. This CDR3 region has 16 residues. With 6 bases clipped from V and 5 bases from J, the junction kept 13 bases outside the gene matches. Germline CDR1 is LGHDT and CDR2 is YNNKEL (reference sequence). CDR3 region: CASRKTVAGDWETQYF. For the CDR3, the DNA is TGTGCCAGCAGAAAGACGGTAGCGGGGGACTGGGAGACCCAGTACTTC.

This rearrangement joins TRBV28 to TRBJ1-2; unclear D gene. The CDR3 loop spans 12 amino acids. Trimming took 8 bases from V and 0 from J, leaving 7 bases between them. Germline lookup yields CDR1 MDHEN and CDR2 SYDVKM. In nucleotides, the CDR3 is TGTGCCAGCGGTCACACTAACTATGGCTACACCTTC. The encoded protein is CASGHTNYGYTF.